A single sample is the source of the 18 T cell receptor beta chains below, sequenced in a study of T cells after yellow fever vaccination. TCRdb passed the 5' RACE reads through MiXCR, listing each CDR3 protein once. The sample contains 510,000 or so distinct CDR3 sequences, about 19% of which appear only once. This sample comprised PBMCs, obtained 15 days after the yellow fever booster vaccination. The receptors here all came from a man under 40 who received the YFV17D yellow fever vaccine.

V gene TRBV5-1 combines with J gene TRBJ1-1, with D possibly TRBD1 on 6 matching bases. V lost 0 bases and J 11 bases, leaving 11 bases between the germline ends. Germline V gene data show CDR1 as SGHRS and CDR2 as YFSETQ. The CDR3 runs to 12 residues. CDR3: CASSLEQGTAFF. CDR3 sequence (DNA): TGCGCCAGCAGCTTGGAACAGGGTACGGCTTTCTTT.

This clonotype was seen only a few times. The gene calls are TRBV20-1 and TRBJ2-2, with a possible D match to TRBD1 (6 bases). CDR3 size: 14 residues. Trimming pared 1 base from V and 5 bases from J, leaving 11 bases between. The germline V gene encodes CDR1 DFQATT and CDR2 SNEGSKA (reference sequence). CDR3 nucleotide sequence: TGCAGTGCTAGAGTGGACAGTACGACCGGGGAGCTGTTTTTT. Translation: CSARVDSTTGELFF.

J is TRBJ2-3 and V is TRBV12-5; 14 bases match TRBD2. The CDR3 runs to 17 residues. Losses at the gene ends were 5 bases for V and 6 bases for J; bases not matched to a gene: 10. Germline assignment: CDR1 LGHNT and CDR2 FRNRAP. CDR3 sequence reads: CASGPPGLAGVPDTQYF. In nucleotides, the CDR3 is TGTGCTAGTGGTCCCCCGGGACTAGCGGGAGTCCCCGATACGCAGTATTTT. The variable domain in full, completed from reference TRBV12-5 and TRBJ2-3, reads DARVTQTPRHKVTEMGQEVTMRCQPILGHNTVFWYRQTMMQGLELLAYFRNRAPLDDSGMPKDRFSAEMPDATLATLKIQPSEPRDSAVYFCASGPPGLAGVPDTQYFGPGTRLTVL.

The rearrangement links TRBV7-8 to TRBJ2-1; 8 nucleotides align to TRBD2. Germline values: CDR1 SGHVS, CDR2 FQNEAQ. The V segment lost 5 bases and the J segment 8 bases; nucleotides outside the gene matches: 8. This CDR3 spans 14 amino acids. The CDR3 sequence: CASSPLGTRDEQFF. As DNA, the CDR3 is TGTGCCAGCAGCCCTCTCGGGACTAGGGATGAGCAGTTCTTC. Together with reference TRBV7-8 and TRBJ2-1, the CDR3 gives the full variable domain: GAGVSQSPRYKVAKRGQDVALRCDPISGHVSLFWYQQALGQGPEFLTYFQNEAQLDKSGLPSDRFFAERPEGSVSTLKIQRTQQEDSAVYLCASSPLGTRDEQFFGPGTRLTVL.

This clonotype was detected a few times. The gene calls are TRBV18 and TRBJ1-5; D possibly corresponds to TRBD1 (5 bases). Trimming pared 3 bases from V and 1 base from J, leaving 10 bases between. The CDR3 consists of 15 residues. CDR1 is KGHSH, CDR2 LQKENI, per germline. CDR3 residues: CASSPWGESNQPQHF. The CDR3 DNA sequence: TGTGCCAGCTCACCTTGGGGGGAGAGCAATCAGCCCCAGCATTTT.

This clonotype appeared a few times. The CDR3 DNA reads as TGTGCCACCAGTGTCGGGGGGAGTGGTGTCAATGAGCAGTTCTTC. It is translated as CATSVGGSGVNEQFF. J is TRBJ2-1 and V is TRBV24-1, with 7 bases fitting TRBD2. The CDR3 runs 15 residues. In germline, CDR1 is KGHDR, CDR2 SFDVKD. The V gene end was trimmed by 5 bases and the J gene end by 6 bases; junction bases not matched to a gene: 9.

This rearrangement joins TRBV20-1 to TRBJ2-5; TRBD2 might be the D (5 bases). In germline, CDR1 is DFQATT, CDR2 SNEGSKA (reference sequence). V dropped 5 bases and J dropped 5 bases, with 15 bases sitting between them. The CDR3 is made up of 13 amino acids. The CDR3 region has the DNA TGCAGTGCTTCCATGGACTCAGCGGAGACCCAGTACTTC. Translated: CSASMDSAETQYF.

The chain has TRBV5-1 and TRBJ2-1, with 8 bases that match TRBD1. V lost 6 bases, J lost 4 bases, and 12 bases stayed unmatched. The length of the CDR3 is 16 residues. The germline CDR1 and CDR2 sequences are SGHRS and YFSETQ. The CDR3 nucleotides read TGCGCCAGCATTCCGGCGCCGGGACAGGTTTACAATGAGCAGTTCTTC. Its protein is CASIPAPGQVYNEQFF.

The chain uses TRBV29-1 and TRBJ2-1; TRBD1 or TRBD2 may be the D gene (6 bases each). The CDR3 spans 13 residues. V was cut by 8 bases and J by 4 bases, with 15 bases left in between. Per germline, CDR1 SQVTM and CDR2 ANQGSEA. The CDR3 coding sequence is TGCAGCCTAGAGGGGGGTCTATACAATGAGCAGTTCTTC. It translates to CSLEGGLYNEQFF.

This clonotype was seen only a few times. This chain joins TRBV12-3 or TRBV12-4 and TRBJ1-5; unclear D gene. V lost 4 bases to trimming and J lost 1 base, with 8 bases between them. This CDR3 has 14 residues. This CDR3 is CASSSSVSNQPQHF. The CDR3 region has the DNA TGTGCCAGCAGTTCAAGTGTAAGCAATCAGCCCCAGCATTTT.

This clonotype turned up a few times. The V call is TRBV28, the J call TRBJ1-1, with D possibly TRBD1 on 6 matching bases. The CDR3 covers 17 residues. Between the trimmed V and J ends, which lost 4 bases and 1 base, there was a span of 19 bases. Germline values: CDR1 MDHEN, CDR2 SYDVKM. The CDR3 reads CASSSQGQATGNTEAFF. CDR3 DNA: TGTGCCAGCAGTTCCCAGGGGCAGGCCACCGGGAACACTGAAGCTTTCTTT.

This clonotype occurred a few times. The V call is TRBV21-1, the J call TRBJ2-7; the table's D call, TRBD1, was not checked against the DNA. TRBV21-1 is shown as a pseudogene. This CDR3 spans 15 amino acids. Written as DNA, the CDR3 is TGTGCCAGCAGCAATGACCGGGACAGGGAGAGAGAGCAGTACTTC. Translating gives CASSNDRDREREQYF.

The genes are TRBV27 and TRBJ1-5; D gene unclear. V lost 0 bases and J lost 8, with 8 bases in between. Germline V lookup: CDR1 MNHEY, CDR2 SMNVEV (reference sequence). This CDR3 contains 13 residues. The DNA of the CDR3 is TGTGCCAGCAGTTTATCGGCGGATAAGCCCCAGCATTTT. Translated: CASSLSADKPQHF.

The chain couples TRBV7-9 to TRBJ2-6; no firm D call. This CDR3 spans 15 amino acids. Trimming took 5 bases from V and 2 from J, leaving 10 bases between them. The germline V gene encodes CDR1 SEHNR and CDR2 FQNEAQ (reference sequence). The CDR3 loop reads CASSPSGAGANVLTF. Written as DNA, the CDR3 is TGTGCCAGCAGCCCCTCGGGTGCTGGGGCCAACGTCCTGACTTTC.

This clonotype appeared a few times. CDR3 sequence reads: CASRPLSGDYNEQFF. CDR3 in DNA: TGCGCCAGCAGACCGCTCTCAGGGGACTACAATGAGCAGTTCTTC. The rearrangement uses TRBV5-1 and TRBJ2-1; possible D gene TRBD1, 6 bases. With 5 bases removed from V and 3 bases from J, the gap between germline ends came to 15 bases. The germline CDR1 and CDR2 sequences are SGHRS and YFSETQ. The CDR3 has 15 amino acids.

The sample holds a few counts of this clonotype. The V and J genes are TRBV20-1 and TRBJ2-2, with no clear D. CDR3 length equals 11 residues. Germline V gene lookup returns CDR1 DFQATT and CDR2 SNEGSKA (reference sequence). Trimming left V 1 base short and J 6 bases short, with 3 bases between. DNA for the CDR3: TGCAGTGCTAGAGTGGCCGGGGAGCTGTTTTTT. Its translation is CSARVAGELFF.

This clonotype showed up just once. The chain joins TRBV6-1 to TRBJ1-4; 7 positions match TRBD1. V was clipped by 5 bases and J by 4 bases; unmatched bases: 7. Germline assignment: CDR1 MNHNS and CDR2 SASEGT. The CDR3 is made up of 15 amino acids. The CDR3 here is CASSPRGQLNEKLFF. CDR3 nucleotides: TGTGCCAGCAGTCCCAGGGGACAGCTTAATGAAAAACTGTTTTTT.

This clonotype was detected a few times. The CDR3 sequence is CAISESPQGNFYEQYF. For the CDR3, the DNA is TGTGCCATCAGTGAGTCACCCCAGGGTAACTTCTACGAGCAGTACTTC. The genes are TRBV10-3 and TRBJ2-7; maybe TRBD1 (5 bases). The length of the CDR3 is 16 residues. CDR1 and CDR2 from the germline V gene are ENHRY and SYGVKD. V was clipped by 0 bases and J by 3 bases, with 15 bases between them.